Each of the 20 T cell receptor beta chains below was sequenced from the same sample in a study of cytomegalovirus exposure and HLA in healthy donors. PCR amplification relied on 60 Vbeta primers (plus 13 Jbeta primers). The data were produced by immunoSEQ multiplex PCR, yet TCRdb's version contains in-frame clones alone and is incomplete. Of about 150,000 clones in the sample, around four fifths were seen once. Material: PBMCs. The receptor source for this set is a man in his forties or fifties in good health and CMV-seronegative.

V usage is TRBV7-2 and J usage is TRBJ1-4, with 8 nucleotides matching TRBD1. CDR1 and CDR2 from the germline V gene are SGHTA and FQGNSA. V lost 5 bases to trimming and J lost 7 bases; unmatched junction nucleotides: 6. This CDR3 is built from 14 residues. The CDR3 DNA reads as TGTGCCAGCAGCCCAGGGGGCGCCGTTGAAAAACTGTTTTTT. Protein product: CASSPGGAVEKLFF. The full variable domain, in which reference TRBV7-2 and TRBJ1-4 provide the parts outside the CDR3, is GAGVSQSPSNKVTEKGKDVELRCDPISGHTALYWYRQSLGQGLEFLIYFQGNSAPDKSGLPSDRFSAERTGGSVSTLTIQRTQQEDSAVYLCASSPGGAVEKLFFGSGTQLSVL.

The chain has TRBV19 and TRBJ1-2; 7 bases align to TRBD1. The CDR3 is 15 amino acids. Per the germline V gene, CDR1 is LNHDA and CDR2 is SQIVND (reference sequence). Trimming at V came to 3 bases and at J to 0 bases, leaving 4 bases not matched to a gene. CDR3 in DNA: TGTGCCAGTAGTATTCCAGGGGGTGCTAACTATGGCTACACCTTC. It is translated as CASSIPGGANYGYTF.

The rearrangement uses TRBV29-1 and TRBJ2-5, with a weak D call TRBD1 (5 bases). CDR3 length: 13 amino acids. The V end lost 7 bases, the J end lost 2 bases, and 14 bases lay between the germline ends. In germline, CDR1 is SQVTM, CDR2 ANQGSEA. The CDR3 DNA sequence: TGCAGCGCTGCGTACAGGTTACAAGAGACCCAGTACTTC. Encoded protein: CSAAYRLQETQYF.

The chain recombines TRBV27 with TRBJ2-7; 7 bases map to TRBD1. Trimming cost V 1 base and J 4 bases; bases outside gene matches: 1. The CDR3 covers 13 residues. Germline V lookup: CDR1 MNHEY, CDR2 SMNVEV (reference sequence). This chain's CDR3 is CASSLFRGYEQYF. The DNA for the CDR3 is TGTGCCAGCAGTTTATTCAGGGGGTACGAGCAGTACTTC.

The V call is TRBV27, the J call TRBJ1-2; TRBD1 matches at 9 bases. The CDR3 is 13 residues long. V was pared by 6 bases and J by 5 bases, with 4 bases of the junction left unmatched. The germline CDR1 and CDR2 sequences are MNHEY and SMNVEV (reference sequence). The DNA of the CDR3 is TGTGCCAGCAGCAACGGACAGGGGTATGGCTACACCTTC. This translates into CASSNGQGYGYTF.

The rearrangement links TRBV29-1 to TRBJ2-7, with 8 nucleotides matching TRBD1. The trim removed 6 bases at V and 3 bases at J, leaving 4 bases unmatched. CDR3 length equals 12 residues. CDR1 SQVTM and CDR2 ANQGSEA come from the germline V gene. The CDR3 nucleotides read TGCAGCGTATCTGGACAGGGCTACGAGCAGTACTTC. Protein product: CSVSGQGYEQYF.

This clone was found once. The chain links TRBV13 to TRBJ1-4; 11 bases map to TRBD1. V gave up 6 bases and J gave up 7 bases; unmatched junction bases: 7. The length of the CDR3 is 15 residues. Germline-derived CDR1 and CDR2 are PRHDT and FYEKMQ (reference sequence). CDR3: CASRAAGTGGEKLFF. The DNA for the CDR3 is TGTGCCAGCAGGGCGGCCGGGACAGGGGGTGAAAAACTGTTTTTT.

The chain employs TRBV30 and TRBJ2-7; D remains ambiguous. The CDR3 loop spans 12 amino acids. V was trimmed by 1 base and J by 4 bases, leaving 8 bases between them. CDR1 is GTSNPN and CDR2 is SVGIG in the germline V gene (reference sequence). Written as DNA, the CDR3 is TGTGCCTGGAGTGGAGTGTTGTACGAGCAGTACTTC. Translating gives CAWSGVLYEQYF.

The chain combines TRBV9 with TRBJ1-1; possible D gene TRBD1, 6 bases. V was shortened by 3 bases and J by 5 bases, with 14 bases between the two germline ends. Looked up from germline, CDR1 is SGDLS and CDR2 is YYNGEE. This CDR3 contains 14 residues. The CDR3 loop is CASSAGTQGTEAFF. Here the CDR3 DNA reads TGTGCCAGCAGCGCGGGGACCCAGGGGACTGAAGCTTTCTTT.

The chain links TRBV2 to TRBJ1-1; possible D gene TRBD1, 6 bases. Between the trimmed V and J ends, which lost 6 bases and 1 base, there was a span of 9 bases. CDR3 length: 13 amino acids. Germline lookup yields CDR1 SNHLY and CDR2 FYNNEI. In DNA form, the CDR3 reads TGTGCCAGCAGAGGACAGTGGAACACTGAAGCTTTCTTT. It specifies CASRGQWNTEAFF.

V gene TRBV29-1 combines with J gene TRBJ2-1, with D possibly matching TRBD2 (6 bases). V lost 7 bases and J lost 5, with 15 bases in between. Germline values: CDR1 SQVTM, CDR2 ANQGSEA. This CDR3 is built from 13 residues. The CDR3 DNA reads TGCAGCGGGTACGGGAGCTTCAACAATGAGCAGTTCTTC. This translates into CSGYGSFNNEQFF.

This rearrangement joins TRBV10-1 to TRBJ2-1; D not certain. The V and J ends lost 7 bases and 5 bases respectively, with 6 bases between them. Germline lookup yields CDR1 WNHNN and CDR2 SYGVQD (reference sequence). CDR3 size: 11 residues. CDR3 bases: TGCGCCAGCACCCCGGACAATGAGCAGTTCTTC. As protein: CASTPDNEQFF.

This clone was observed a single time. This rearrangement joins TRBV15 to TRBJ2-3, with D maybe TRBD2 (6 bases). The CDR3 has 15 amino acids. The germline V gene encodes CDR1 LNHNV and CDR2 YYDKDF (reference sequence). Trimming removed 1 base at V and 6 bases at J, with 14 bases between. The CDR3 DNA reads TGTGCCACCAGCAGAGTGGGGCGGGCGGGGGATACGCAGTATTTT. Its protein product is CATSRVGRAGDTQYF.

This chain connects TRBV7-2 to TRBJ2-7; D may be TRBD1 (6 bases). The CDR3 is 13 residues long. Germline CDR1 and CDR2: SGHTA and FQGNSA. Trimming took off 5 bases at V and 9 bases at J, with 17 bases between the two ends. In nucleotides, the CDR3 is TGTGCCAGCAGCCCCGTCCCCGAAGGGGGGCAGTACTTC. It specifies CASSPVPEGGQYF.

Comment on this clone: This sample also contains other DNA sequences that code for the same CDR3. The chain links TRBV30 to TRBJ2-5; TRBD2 is a possible D gene (5 bases). The CDR3 extends over 12 amino acids. Germline V gene lookup returns CDR1 GTSNPN and CDR2 SVGIG (reference sequence). V dropped 6 bases and J dropped 0 bases, with 8 bases sitting between them. The CDR3 here is CACRGNQETQYF. Here the CDR3 DNA reads TGTGCCTGCCGGGGTAACCAAGAGACCCAGTACTTC.

The chain combines TRBV20-1 with TRBJ1-2; D remains unclear. V was clipped by 3 bases and J by 5 bases, with 4 bases between them. The CDR3 contains 10 residues. Germline assignment: CDR1 DFQATT and CDR2 SNEGSKA (reference sequence). The CDR3 region has the DNA TGCAGTGCTAGCCCTTATGGCTACACCTTC. Encoded protein: CSASPYGYTF.

The chain links TRBV9 to TRBJ2-3, with 10 bases lining up with TRBD2. Germline V CDR1 and CDR2: SGDLS, YYNGEE. The CDR3 runs to 15 residues. Trimming removed 2 bases from V and 7 bases from J; junction bases left unmatched: 7. The CDR3 sequence: CASSVEAGGPYTQYF. In DNA form, the CDR3 reads TGTGCCAGCAGCGTGGAAGCGGGAGGGCCGTATACGCAGTATTTT.

This chain joins TRBV7-9 and TRBJ2-1; 7 nucleotides line up with TRBD1. Germline assignment: CDR1 SEHNR and CDR2 FQNEAQ (reference sequence). V trimming: 5 bases; J trimming: 3 bases; junction bases outside the gene matches: 7. The CDR3 covers 15 residues. This chain's CDR3 is CASSLINRGYNEQFF. The CDR3 DNA follows: TGTGCCAGCAGCCTTATCAACAGGGGCTACAATGAGCAGTTCTTC.

The rearrangement joins TRBV19 to TRBJ2-2; possibly TRBD1 for D (6 bases). Trimming left V 9 bases short and J 4 bases short, with 9 bases between. The germline gives CDR1 LNHDA, CDR2 SQIVND (reference sequence). The CDR3 spans 12 residues. CDR3 sequence: CASSRGTGELFF. The CDR3 region has the DNA TGTGCCAGCTCCAGGGGCACCGGGGAGCTGTTTTTT. Full variable domain (missing parts from reference TRBV19 and TRBJ2-2): DGGITQSPKYLFRKEGQNVTLSCEQNLNHDAMYWYRQDPGQGLRLIYYSQIVNDFQKGDIAEGYSVSREKKESFPLTVTSAQKNPTAFYLCASSRGTGELFFGEGSRLTVL.

The count of this clone is one. The rearrangement links TRBV5-4 to TRBJ1-5, with 7 bases fitting TRBD1. J gave up 2 bases and V 0 bases, and 5 bases lay outside the gene matches. The CDR3 consists of 16 residues. Per germline, CDR1 SGHNT and CDR2 YYREEE (reference sequence). CDR3 nucleotide sequence: TGTGCCAGCAGCTTGGACAGGGGTGAGGGCAATCAGCCCCAGCATTTT. As protein: CASSLDRGEGNQPQHF.